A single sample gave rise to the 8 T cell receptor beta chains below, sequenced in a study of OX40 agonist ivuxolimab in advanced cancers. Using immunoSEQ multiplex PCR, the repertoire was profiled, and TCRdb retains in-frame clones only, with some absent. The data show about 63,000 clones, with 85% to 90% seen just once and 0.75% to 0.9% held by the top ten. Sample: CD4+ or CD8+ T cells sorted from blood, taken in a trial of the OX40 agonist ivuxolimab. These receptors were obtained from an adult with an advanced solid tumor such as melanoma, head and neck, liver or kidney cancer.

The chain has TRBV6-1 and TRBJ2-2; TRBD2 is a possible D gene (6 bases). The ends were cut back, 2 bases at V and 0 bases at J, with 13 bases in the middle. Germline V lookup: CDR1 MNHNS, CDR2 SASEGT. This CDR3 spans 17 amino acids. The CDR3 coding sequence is TGTGCCAGCAGTGAATTCGGGAGACCCACGAACACCGGGGAGCTGTTTTTT. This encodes CASSEFGRPTNTGELFF.

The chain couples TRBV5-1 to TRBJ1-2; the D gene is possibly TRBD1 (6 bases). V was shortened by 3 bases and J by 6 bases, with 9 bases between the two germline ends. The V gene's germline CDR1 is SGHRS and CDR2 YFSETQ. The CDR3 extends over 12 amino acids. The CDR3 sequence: CASSWEGDGYTF. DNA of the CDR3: TGCGCCAGCAGCTGGGAGGGGGATGGCTACACCTTC.

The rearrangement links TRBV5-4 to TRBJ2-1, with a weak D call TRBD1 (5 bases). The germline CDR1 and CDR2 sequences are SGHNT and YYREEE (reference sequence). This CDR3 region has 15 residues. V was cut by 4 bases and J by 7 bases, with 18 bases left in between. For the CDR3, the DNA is TGTGCCAGCAGCCTTAGGGCAGGGTTTGGAAATGAGCAGTTCTTC. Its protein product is CASSLRAGFGNEQFF. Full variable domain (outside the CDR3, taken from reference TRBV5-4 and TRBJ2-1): ETGVTQSPTHLIKTRGQQVTLRCSSQSGHNTVSWYQQALGQGPQFIFQYYREEENGRGNFPPRFSGLQFPNYSSELNVNALELDDSALYLCASSLRAGFGNEQFFGPGTRLTVL.

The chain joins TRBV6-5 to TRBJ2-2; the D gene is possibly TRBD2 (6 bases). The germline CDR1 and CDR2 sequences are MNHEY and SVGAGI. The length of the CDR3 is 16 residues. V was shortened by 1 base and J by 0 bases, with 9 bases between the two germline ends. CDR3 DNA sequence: TGTGCCAGCAGTTACTTACAGCGGGCGAACACCGGGGAGCTGTTTTTT. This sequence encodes CASSYLQRANTGELFF.

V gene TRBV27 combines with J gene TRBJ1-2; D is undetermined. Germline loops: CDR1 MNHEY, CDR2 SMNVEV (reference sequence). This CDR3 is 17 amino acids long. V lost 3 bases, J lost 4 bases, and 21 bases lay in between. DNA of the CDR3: TGTGCCAGCAGTTTTCTGGGAATTGACCCCGGTCGCTATGGCTACACCTTC. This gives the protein CASSFLGIDPGRYGYTF.

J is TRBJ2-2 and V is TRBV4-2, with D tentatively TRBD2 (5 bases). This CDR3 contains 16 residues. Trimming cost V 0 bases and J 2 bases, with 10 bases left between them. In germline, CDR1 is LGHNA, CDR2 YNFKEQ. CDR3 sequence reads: CASSQEGGLNTGELFF. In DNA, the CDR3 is TGTGCCAGCAGCCAAGAAGGCGGGCTCAACACCGGGGAGCTGTTTTTT.

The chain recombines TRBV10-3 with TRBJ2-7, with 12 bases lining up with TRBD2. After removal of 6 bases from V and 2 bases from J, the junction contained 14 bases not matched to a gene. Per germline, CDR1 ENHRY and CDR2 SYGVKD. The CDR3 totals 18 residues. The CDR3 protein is CAISSLAGGPTPPYEQYF. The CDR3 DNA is TGTGCCATCAGCTCACTAGCGGGAGGTCCTACACCCCCCTACGAGCAGTACTTC.

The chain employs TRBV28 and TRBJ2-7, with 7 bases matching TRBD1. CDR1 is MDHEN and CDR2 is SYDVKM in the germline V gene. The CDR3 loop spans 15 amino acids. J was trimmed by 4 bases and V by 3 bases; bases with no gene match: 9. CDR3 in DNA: TGTGCCAGCAGTTTCACAAGTGACAGGGTTTACGAGCAGTACTTC. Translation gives CASSFTSDRVYEQYF.